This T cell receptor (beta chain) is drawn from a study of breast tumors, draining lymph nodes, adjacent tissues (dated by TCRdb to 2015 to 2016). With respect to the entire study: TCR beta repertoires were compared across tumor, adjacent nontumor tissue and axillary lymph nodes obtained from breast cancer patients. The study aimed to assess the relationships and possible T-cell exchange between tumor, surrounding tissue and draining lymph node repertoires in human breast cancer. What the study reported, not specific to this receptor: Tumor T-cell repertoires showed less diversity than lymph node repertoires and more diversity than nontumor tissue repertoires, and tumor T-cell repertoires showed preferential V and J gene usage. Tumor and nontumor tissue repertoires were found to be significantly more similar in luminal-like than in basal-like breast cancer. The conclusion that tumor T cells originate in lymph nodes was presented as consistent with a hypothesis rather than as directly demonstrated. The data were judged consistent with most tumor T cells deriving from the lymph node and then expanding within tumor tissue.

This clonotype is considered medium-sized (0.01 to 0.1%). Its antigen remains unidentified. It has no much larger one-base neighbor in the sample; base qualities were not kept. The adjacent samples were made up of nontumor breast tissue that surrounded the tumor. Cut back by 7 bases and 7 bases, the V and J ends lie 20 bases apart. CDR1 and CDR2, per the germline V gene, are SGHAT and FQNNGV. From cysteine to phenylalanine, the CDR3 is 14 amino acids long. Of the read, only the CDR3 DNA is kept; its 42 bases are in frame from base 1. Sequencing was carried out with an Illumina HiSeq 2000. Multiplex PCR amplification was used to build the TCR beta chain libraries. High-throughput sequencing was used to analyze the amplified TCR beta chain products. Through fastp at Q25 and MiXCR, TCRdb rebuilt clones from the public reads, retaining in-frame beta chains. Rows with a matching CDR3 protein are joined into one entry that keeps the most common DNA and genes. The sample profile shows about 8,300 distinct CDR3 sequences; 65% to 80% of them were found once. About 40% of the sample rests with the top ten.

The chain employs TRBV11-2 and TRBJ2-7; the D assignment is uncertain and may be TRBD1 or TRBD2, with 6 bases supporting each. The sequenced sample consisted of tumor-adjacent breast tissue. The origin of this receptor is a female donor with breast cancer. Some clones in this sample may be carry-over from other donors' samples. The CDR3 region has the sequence CASTSSRGAGEQYF. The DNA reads TGTGCCAGCACCTCCTCAAGGGGGGCGGGTGAGCAGTACTTC.